These 27 T cell receptor beta chains were all obtained from the same sample, sequenced in a study of blood T cells in healthy people across ages. It was with a sample-barcoded 5' primer and a J-beta primer mix that a second PCR of roughly 7 to 12 cycles was run. Via MiXCR, TCRdb re-called the 5' RACE reads, giving one row per CDR3 protein. The sample includes around 1.5 million distinct CDR3 sequences, around 39% of them seen just once. The sample consisted of blood. All receptors come from a woman aged 18-29 years in good health.

The genes are TRBV3-1 and TRBJ2-3; D possibly matches TRBD1 or TRBD2 (5 bases each). The V and J ends lost 4 bases and 2 bases respectively, with 10 bases between them. In germline, CDR1 is LGHDT, CDR2 YNNKEL (reference sequence). This CDR3 comprises 14 residues. The chain's CDR3 is CASSRDLHTDTQYF. The CDR3, as DNA: TGTGCCAGCAGCCGGGACCTTCACACAGATACGCAGTATTTT.

The chain recombines TRBV5-4 with TRBJ2-1; D call uncertain. This CDR3 contains 13 residues. Germline loops: CDR1 SGHNT, CDR2 YYREEE (reference sequence). The ends were cut back, 4 bases at V and 7 bases at J, with 12 bases in the middle. Here the CDR3 DNA reads TGTGCCAGCAGCCCGAAGGTAAAGAATGAGCAGTTCTTC. This translates into CASSPKVKNEQFF.

This clonotype was counted a few times. The chain is built from TRBV13 and TRBJ1-2, with 9 bases identical to TRBD1. The V and J ends lost 6 bases and 9 bases, in that order; junction bases with no gene match: 20. There are 17 residues in the CDR3. Per the germline V gene, CDR1 is PRHDT and CDR2 is FYEKMQ (reference sequence). The CDR3 protein is CASRSKERRDREYSYTF. The CDR3 DNA reads as TGTGCCAGCAGATCTAAAGAGCGGCGGGACAGGGAATACAGCTACACCTTC.

On this clonotype: This could be a read error, since a much larger clone is one nucleotide away. This chain joins TRBV2 and TRBJ2-3; 8 nucleotides align to TRBD2. Germline-derived CDR1 and CDR2 are SNHLY and FYNNEI. This CDR3 has 15 residues. Trimming cost V 6 bases and J 0 bases; bases outside gene matches: 5. DNA of the CDR3: TGTGCCAGCAGAGTAGCGGGGTCTAGCACAGATACGCAGTATTTT. It codes for CASRVAGSSTDTQYF.

This clonotype turned up a few times. The CDR3 sequence: CASSTTGTGSYGYTF. The CDR3 coding sequence is TGTGCCAGCAGCACCACCGGGACAGGGAGTTATGGCTACACCTTC. The chain combines TRBV28 with TRBJ1-2; 9 bases are shared with TRBD1. Germline V gene sequence: CDR1 MDHEN, CDR2 SYDVKM. The CDR3 loop spans 15 amino acids. Unmatched junction bases numbered 10, after V lost 6 bases and J lost 5 bases.

This clonotype was counted many times. The junction departs from the called germline gene at one end, perhaps through a read error. The chain is built from TRBV12-3 or TRBV12-4 and TRBJ2-7; D gene uncertain. This CDR3 has 12 amino acids. The CDR3 DNA is TGCGCCAGCAGCTCGGACGGCTACGAGCAGTACTTC. Its translation is CASSSDGYEQYF.

The chain uses TRBV28 and TRBJ2-4; 11 bases are a match to TRBD1. Trimming at V came to 6 bases and at J to 4 bases, leaving 5 bases not matched to a gene. The CDR3 has 15 amino acids. Germline CDR1 and CDR2: MDHEN and SYDVKM. The CDR3 nucleotides read TGTGCCAGCAGGGGGACAGGGGGTGGAAAAAACATTCAGTACTTC. This codes for CASRGTGGGKNIQYF.

This clonotype was recorded many times. The chain uses TRBV20-1 and TRBJ2-7, with 8 bases lining up with TRBD1. Germline V gene sequence: CDR1 DFQATT, CDR2 SNEGSKA (reference sequence). The V and J ends lost 2 bases and 3 bases, in that order; junction bases with no gene match: 6. This CDR3 has 14 residues. The CDR3 DNA reads TGCAGTGCTAGATCTAAAGGGACAGGCTACGAGCAGTACTTC. It codes for CSARSKGTGYEQYF.

Concerning this clonotype itself: Likely a read error: the CDR3 ends without its conserved phenylalanine or tryptophan. The chain is built from TRBV4-1 and TRBJ2-1, with 9 bases aligning to TRBD2. Germline lookup yields CDR1 MGHRA and CDR2 YSYEKL. Trimming cost V 0 bases and J 5 bases; bases outside gene matches: 14. The CDR3 totals 19 residues. In DNA form, the CDR3 reads TGCGCCAGCAGCCAAGATACTCCCCCGGTAGCGGGGGTCAACAATGAGCAGTTCTTA. It translates to CASSQDTPPVAGVNNEQFL.

The genes are TRBV20-1 and TRBJ2-2; 11 bases line up with TRBD2. The CDR3 is 20 residues long. Germline V gene sequence: CDR1 DFQATT, CDR2 SNEGSKA (reference sequence). The J segment lost 1 base and the V segment lost 1 base, leaving 14 bases of the junction unmatched. The CDR3, as DNA: TGCAGTGCTAGAGTTGTGACTAGCGGGGTCAGAGTCTTGAACACCGGGGAGCTGTTTTTT. Encoded protein: CSARVVTSGVRVLNTGELFF.

This chain joins TRBV20-1 and TRBJ2-3; TRBD2 might be the D (6 bases). V was shortened by 0 bases and J by 2 bases, with 9 bases between the two germline ends. The CDR3 sequence is 14 residues long. Germline V CDR1 and CDR2: DFQATT, SNEGSKA (reference sequence). CDR3 amino acids: CSARDRDFTDTQYF. In DNA, the CDR3 is TGCAGTGCTAGAGACAGGGACTTCACAGATACGCAGTATTTT.

The J gene is TRBJ2-7, the V gene TRBV7-2; possible D gene TRBD2, 7 bases. V lost 5 bases to trimming and J lost 2 bases, with 19 bases between them. This CDR3 comprises 16 residues. Germline loops: CDR1 SGHTA, CDR2 FQGNSA. CDR3 region: CASSQRGAGVTYEQYF. The CDR3 bases are TGTGCCAGCAGCCAGAGGGGGGCGGGGGTAACCTACGAGCAGTACTTC.

In its sample, this clonotype was seen a few times. The genes are TRBV27 and TRBJ2-2; TRBD2 agrees at 9 bases. The junction had 8 bases not matched to a gene; V was cut back by 4 bases and J by 2 bases. The CDR3 extends over 17 amino acids. The germline V gene has CDR1 MNHEY and CDR2 SMNVEV (reference sequence). CDR3 residues: CASSSAGTSSNTGELFF. As DNA, the CDR3 is TGTGCCAGCAGTTCCGCCGGGACTAGCAGCAACACCGGGGAGCTGTTTTTT.

Remarks on this clonotype: A much larger clone differs by one base, so this may be a read error. The gene calls are TRBV12-3 or TRBV12-4 and TRBJ2-1; 11 bases map to TRBD2. The CDR3 runs to 14 residues. J lost 10 bases, V lost 5 bases, and 7 bases had no gene match. Here the CDR3 reads CASSTSGSHYEQFF. The CDR3 DNA is TGTGCCAGCAGTACTAGCGGGAGTCACTACGAGCAGTTCTTC.

The chain combines TRBV6-5 with TRBJ2-5, with 8 bases lining up with TRBD2. Germline V CDR1 and CDR2: MNHEY, SVGAGI. The CDR3 extends over 15 amino acids. Germline trimming cut 0 bases from V and 1 base from J; bases unmatched to any gene: 1. The CDR3 spells CASSYSAGGQETQYF. In nucleotides, the CDR3 is TGTGCCAGCAGTTACTCTGCGGGGGGCCAAGAGACCCAGTACTTC.

The gene calls are TRBV6-5 and TRBJ2-7; weak D call: TRBD2 (5 bases). The CDR3 totals 16 residues. Germline V CDR1 and CDR2: MNHEY, SVGAGI. V shed 3 bases and J shed 3 bases, with 18 bases lying between them. CDR3 DNA sequence: TGTGCCAGCAGTTATACCCAATTTGGACGGGACTACGAGCAGTACTTC. It is translated as CASSYTQFGRDYEQYF.

This clonotype was detected a few times. V is TRBV7-9 and J is TRBJ2-7; 7 positions match TRBD2. Germline V CDR1 and CDR2: SEHNR, FQNEAQ (reference sequence). CDR3 length: 16 amino acids. Trimming took 5 bases from V and 0 from J; bases not matched to a gene: 10. DNA of the CDR3: TGTGCCAGCAGCCCTATACTAGCGAGGAGCTCCTACGAGCAGTACTTC. This codes for CASSPILARSSYEQYF.

This clonotype has only a few counts. The rearrangement uses TRBV10-2 and TRBJ2-1; possibly TRBD2 for D (6 bases). Germline assignment: CDR1 WSHSY and CDR2 SAAADI. V was clipped by 8 bases and J by 1 base, with 9 bases between them. The CDR3 is 13 amino acids. CDR3 residues: CASDSGSYNEQFF. DNA for the CDR3: TGCGCCAGCGATAGCGGTTCCTACAATGAGCAGTTCTTC.

V gene TRBV7-9 combines with J gene TRBJ1-3; tentatively, D is TRBD1 (5 bases). Trimming took 5 bases from V and 0 from J, leaving 20 bases between them. This CDR3 spans 18 amino acids. Per germline, CDR1 SEHNR and CDR2 FQNEAQ (reference sequence). CDR3 in amino acids: CASSPLDAGSNSGNTIYF. The DNA of the CDR3 is TGTGCCAGCAGCCCCCTTGATGCAGGGTCCAACTCTGGAAACACCATATATTTT.

This clonotype has just one count. The chain uses TRBV29-1 and TRBJ1-1, with D possibly matching TRBD1 (5 bases). The CDR3 consists of 14 residues. Germline assignment: CDR1 SQVTM and CDR2 ANQGSEA. Trimming stripped 7 bases from V and 5 bases from J, with 20 bases between. The CDR3 region is CSGTVAGFRTEAFF. In DNA form, the CDR3 reads TGCAGCGGGACGGTGGCAGGGTTTCGTACTGAAGCTTTCTTT. Variable domain in full (rest from reference TRBV29-1 and TRBJ1-1): SAVISQKPSRDICQRGTSLTIQCQVDSQVTMMFWYRQQPGQSLTLIATANQGSEATYESGFVIDKFPISRPNLTFSTLTVSNMSPEDSSIYLCSGTVAGFRTEAFFGQGTRLTVV.

V and J are TRBV6-2 or TRBV6-3 and TRBJ1-1; D unclear. The CDR3 is 13 amino acids. The germline gives CDR1 MNHEY, CDR2 SVGEGT. V lost 5 bases, J lost 7 bases, and 14 bases lay in between. CDR3 loop: CASSLLPHVEAFF. The CDR3 region has the DNA TGTGCCAGCAGTCTCCTGCCACATGTTGAAGCTTTCTTT.

The chain employs TRBV12-3 or TRBV12-4 and TRBJ2-7, with a tentative D call TRBD2 (6 bases). The CDR3 has 16 residues. V lost 2 bases and J lost 4, with 18 bases in between. CDR3 in amino acids: CASSLYTGGTPYEQYF. The CDR3 coding sequence is TGTGCCAGCAGTTTATATACCGGGGGTACCCCTTACGAGCAGTACTTC.

The chain carries TRBV27 and TRBJ2-4, with D tentatively TRBD2 (7 bases). Between the trimmed V and J ends, which lost 4 bases and 13 bases, there was a span of 11 bases. CDR1 is MNHEY, CDR2 SMNVEV, per germline (reference sequence). The CDR3 length is 11 residues. CDR3 protein: CASSSGGQQYF. Written as DNA, the CDR3 is TGTGCCAGCAGTTCCGGGGGGCAGCAGTACTTC.

V and J are TRBV4-1 and TRBJ2-3, with 12 bases matching TRBD2. The trim removed 7 bases at V and 4 bases at J, leaving 9 bases unmatched. The CDR3 is made up of 16 amino acids. CDR1 and CDR2 from the germline V gene are MGHRA and YSYEKL. For the CDR3, the DNA is TGCGCCAGCACCCTTACTAGCGGGGGGTCAGCAGATACGCAGTATTTT. Protein: CASTLTSGGSADTQYF.

This clonotype was counted only a few times. The chain employs TRBV21-1 and TRBJ1-2; TRBD1 was called by the table and not checked on the DNA. TRBV21-1 is assigned pseudogene status. The CDR3 spans 17 residues. CDR3 coding DNA: TGTGCCAGCAGAGAGAGGAAACCGGGACAGGCAACCTATGGCTACACCTTC. This gives the protein CASRERKPGQATYGYTF.

V gene TRBV20-1 combines with J gene TRBJ1-5; no clear D. Germline-derived CDR1 and CDR2 are DFQATT and SNEGSKA (reference sequence). Trimming removed 1 base from V and 4 bases from J, with 8 bases in between. The CDR3 runs 13 residues. CDR3 loop: CSARVEVNQPQHF. In DNA, the CDR3 is TGCAGTGCTAGAGTGGAAGTAAATCAGCCCCAGCATTTT.

The V gene is TRBV5-1, the J gene TRBJ2-7; tentative D call: TRBD2 (7 bases). The CDR3 contains 15 residues. Germline V gives CDR1 SGHRS, CDR2 YFSETQ. Trimming stripped 0 bases from V and 3 bases from J, with 13 bases between. In nucleotides, the CDR3 is TGCGCCAGCAGCTTGGCGGGGGGCTCCAACTACGAGCAGTACTTC. It encodes CASSLAGGSNYEQYF.